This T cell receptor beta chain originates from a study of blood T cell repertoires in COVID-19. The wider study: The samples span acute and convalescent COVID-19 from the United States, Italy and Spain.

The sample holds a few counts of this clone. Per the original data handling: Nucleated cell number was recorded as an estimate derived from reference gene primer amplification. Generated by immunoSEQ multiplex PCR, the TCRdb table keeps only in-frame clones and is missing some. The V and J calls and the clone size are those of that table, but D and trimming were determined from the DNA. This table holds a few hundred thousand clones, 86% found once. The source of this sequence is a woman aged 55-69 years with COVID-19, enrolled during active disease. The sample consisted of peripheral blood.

CDR3 region: CASSQFLPGEETQYF. CDR3 bases: TGTGCCAGCAGCCAATTCCTCCCAGGGGAAGAGACCCAGTACTTC. V is TRBV3-1 (or the pseudogene TRBV3-2) and J is TRBJ2-5, with a tentative D call TRBD1 (6 bases). This CDR3 region has 15 residues. V lost 2 bases and J 3 bases, leaving 13 bases between the germline ends. Germline V gene lookup returns CDR1 LGHDT and CDR2 YNNKEL (reference sequence).